This TCR beta chain is from a study of OX40 agonist ivuxolimab in advanced cancers. This CDR3 is 15 amino acids long. Per the germline V gene, CDR1 is KGHSH and CDR2 is LQKENI. The J segment lost 9 bases and the V segment lost 2 bases, leaving 7 bases of the junction unmatched. Using immunoSEQ multiplex PCR, the repertoire was profiled, and TCRdb retains in-frame clones only, with some absent. The data hold 65,000 to 75,000 clones, with around 83% observed a single time. The source was CD4+ or CD8+ T cells sorted from blood, collected in a trial of the OX40 agonist ivuxolimab. The chain carries TRBV18 and TRBJ2-1; 10 nucleotides align to TRBD2. The TCR sequence derives from an adult with an advanced solid tumor such as melanoma, head and neck, liver or kidney cancer. The CDR3 nucleotides read TGTGCCAGCTCACCAACTAGCGGGGCGGCGAGTGAGCAGTTCTTC. Protein product: CASSPTSGAASEQFF.